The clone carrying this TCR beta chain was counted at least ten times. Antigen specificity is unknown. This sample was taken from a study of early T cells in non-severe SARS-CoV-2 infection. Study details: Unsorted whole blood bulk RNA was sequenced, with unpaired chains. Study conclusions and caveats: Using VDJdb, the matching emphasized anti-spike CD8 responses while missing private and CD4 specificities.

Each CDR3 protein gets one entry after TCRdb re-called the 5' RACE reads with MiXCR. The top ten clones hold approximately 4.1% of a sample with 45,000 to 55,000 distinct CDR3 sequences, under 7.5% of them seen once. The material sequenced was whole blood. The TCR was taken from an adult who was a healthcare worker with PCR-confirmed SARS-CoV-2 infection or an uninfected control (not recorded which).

In DNA, the CDR3 is TGTGCCAGCAGCTTAGCGTCGTGGGGGGGCCAGGGTGAGCAGTTCTTC. Protein: CASSLASWGGQGEQFF. The rearrangement joins TRBV7-2 to TRBJ2-1; possibly TRBD2 for D (7 bases). This CDR3 has 16 amino acids. The V end was cut by 0 bases, the J end by 9 bases, with 18 bases between. Germline-derived CDR1 and CDR2 are SGHTA and FQGNSA.